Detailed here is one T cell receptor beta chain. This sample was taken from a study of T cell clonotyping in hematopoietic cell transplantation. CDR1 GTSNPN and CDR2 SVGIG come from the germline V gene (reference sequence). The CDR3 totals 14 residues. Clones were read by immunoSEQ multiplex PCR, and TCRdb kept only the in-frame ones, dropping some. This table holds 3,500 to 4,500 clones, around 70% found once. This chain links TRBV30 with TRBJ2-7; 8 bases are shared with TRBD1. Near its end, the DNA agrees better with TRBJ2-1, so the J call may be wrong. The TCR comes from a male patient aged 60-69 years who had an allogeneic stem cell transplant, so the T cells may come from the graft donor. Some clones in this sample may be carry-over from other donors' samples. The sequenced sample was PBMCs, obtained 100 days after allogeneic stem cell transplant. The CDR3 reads CAWKTGVNLNEQFF. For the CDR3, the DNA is TGTGCCTGGAAGACAGGGGTGAATCTCAATGAGCAGTTCTTC.